These 25 T cell receptor beta chains came from one sample sequenced in a study of T cells in Graves' hyperthyroidism and ophthalmopathy. RNA transcripts yielded amplified TCR beta CDR3 regions. The HTBI primer set was used in a first-round RT-PCR of the TCR CDR3. TCRdb passed the multiplex PCR reads through MiXCR, listing each CDR3 protein once. The repertoire holds 450,000 to 550,000 distinct CDR3 sequences, with 24% as singletons. Sequencing used blood. The receptors derive from a woman in her thirties with Graves' ophthalmopathy.

This clonotype was observed at least ten times. The chain employs TRBV28 and TRBJ2-7; possible D gene TRBD1, 6 bases. The CDR3 is 15 amino acids. The germline CDR1 and CDR2 sequences are MDHEN and SYDVKM. Trimming took 7 bases from V and 3 from J, leaving 19 bases between them. The CDR3 sequence is CASNPEFSRGYEQYF. The CDR3 nucleotides are TGTGCCAGCAACCCTGAATTCTCCAGGGGCTACGAGCAGTACTTC.

This clonotype was seen repeatedly, ten times or more. This sequence joins TRBV6-1 and TRBJ1-3; D is undetermined. Germline CDR1 MNHNS, CDR2 SASEGT. The V gene lost 7 bases and the J gene lost 0 bases, with 13 bases spanning the gap. There are 15 residues in the CDR3. This chain's CDR3 is CASTRQRGSGNTIYF. The CDR3 DNA sequence: TGTGCCAGCACCCGCCAACGAGGCTCTGGAAACACCATATATTTT.

This clonotype showed up many times. The V gene is TRBV27, the J gene TRBJ2-7; no firm D call. In germline, CDR1 is MNHEY, CDR2 SMNVEV (reference sequence). The V gene lost 1 base and the J gene lost 4 bases, with 11 bases spanning the gap. This CDR3 comprises 14 residues. CDR3 loop: CASSLLGRKYEQYF. The DNA of the CDR3 is TGTGCCAGCAGTTTATTGGGTAGGAAGTACGAGCAGTACTTC.

At least ten counts were recorded for this clonotype. This chain links TRBV6-5 with TRBJ2-5; D is perhaps TRBD1 (6 bases). The CDR3 has 14 residues. CDR1 is MNHEY and CDR2 is SVGAGI in the germline V gene. Trimming took 0 bases from V and 2 from J, leaving 7 bases between them. The CDR3 DNA is TGTGCCAGCAGTTACTCGGGACAACAAGAGACCCAGTACTTC. Amino acids: CASSYSGQQETQYF.

This clonotype was detected ten times or more. The J gene is TRBJ1-1, the V gene TRBV7-2, with D possibly TRBD1 on 5 matching bases. The CDR3 totals 13 residues. Germline V gene lookup returns CDR1 SGHTA and CDR2 FQGNSA. Trimming shortened V by 5 bases and J by 3 bases, and 10 bases separated the two germline ends. CDR3 bases: TGTGCCAGCAGCCGACAGAGGGACACTGAAGCTTTCTTT. The encoded protein is CASSRQRDTEAFF.

The CDR3 sequence is CASSKGQENMNTEAFF. The DNA of the CDR3 is TGTGCCAGCAGCAAAGGACAGGAGAACATGAACACTGAAGCTTTCTTT. This chain links TRBV9 with TRBJ1-1, with 7 bases matching TRBD1. The CDR3 contains 16 residues. Germline V CDR1 and CDR2: SGDLS, YYNGEE. Losses at the gene ends were 4 bases for V and 0 bases for J; bases not matched to a gene: 9. Looking up the rest from reference TRBV9 and TRBJ1-1 gives the full variable domain: DSGVTQTPKHLITATGQRVTLRCSPRSGDLSVYWYQQSLDQGLQFLIQYYNGEERAKGNILERFSAQQFPDLHSELNLSSLELGDSALYFCASSKGQENMNTEAFFGQGTRLTVV.

This clonotype was detected many times. This sequence joins TRBV12-3 or TRBV12-4 and TRBJ1-1; TRBD1 is a possible D gene (5 bases). The CDR3 extends over 15 amino acids. Trimming stripped 0 bases from V and 7 bases from J, with 15 bases between. The DNA for the CDR3 is TGTGCCAGCAGTTTAGCCTTCCGCTGGGGCGGTGAAGCTTTCTTT. It is translated as CASSLAFRWGGEAFF.

This clonotype was seen many times. The chain couples TRBV7-8 to TRBJ2-4; D gene unclear. CDR1 and CDR2 from the germline V gene are SGHVS and FQNEAQ. The CDR3 has 14 residues. Trimming removed 2 bases at V and 6 bases at J, with 11 bases between. The CDR3 loop is CASSLSSFRNIQYF. CDR3 DNA: TGTGCCAGCAGCTTAAGCTCCTTCCGAAACATTCAGTACTTC.

This clonotype was found many times. The chain carries TRBV5-1 and TRBJ1-3; the D is unclear. V lost 1 base, J lost 0 bases, and 5 bases lay in between. The CDR3 is 14 residues long. Germline V gene sequence: CDR1 SGHRS, CDR2 YFSETQ. The CDR3 region is CASSLIGSGNTIYF. As DNA, the CDR3 is TGCGCCAGCAGCTTGATAGGCTCTGGAAACACCATATATTTT.

Only a few counts were recorded for this clonotype. This chain joins TRBV7-8 and TRBJ1-2, with D unresolved. Germline V CDR1 and CDR2: SGHVS, FQNEAQ. The CDR3 covers 13 residues. The V and J ends lost 5 bases and 4 bases respectively, with 11 bases between them. CDR3 bases: TGTGCCAGCAGCCCGGCGGGATCCTATGGCTACACCTTC. Translated, it gives CASSPAGSYGYTF.

The rearrangement joins TRBV12-3 or TRBV12-4 to TRBJ1-2; the D gene is possibly TRBD1 (6 bases). V was pared by 6 bases and J by 6 bases, with 11 bases between. The CDR3 is made up of 12 amino acids. As DNA, the CDR3 is TGTGCCAGCAGCAAAGACAGGCATGGCTACACCTTC. As protein: CASSKDRHGYTF.

The chain carries TRBV27 and TRBJ2-4, with TRBD1 as a possible D gene (6 bases). CDR1 MNHEY and CDR2 SMNVEV come from the germline V gene (reference sequence). The CDR3 totals 16 residues. V lost 5 bases, J lost 1 base, and 15 bases lay in between. DNA for the CDR3: TGTGCCAGCAGTCCGACAGGTGCCGCGGCCAAAAACATTCAGTACTTC. Residues: CASSPTGAAAKNIQYF.

This clonotype appeared many times. The chain employs TRBV27 and TRBJ1-1, with D hard to call. CDR1 and CDR2 from the germline V gene are MNHEY and SMNVEV (reference sequence). Trimming shortened V by 5 bases and J by 5 bases, and 12 bases separated the two germline ends. This CDR3 has 13 amino acids. In nucleotides, the CDR3 is TGTGCCAGCAGTGACCGATTCGGGACTGAAGCTTTCTTT. Its translation is CASSDRFGTEAFF.

There are many counts of this clonotype. The genes are TRBV12-3 or TRBV12-4 and TRBJ1-1; 8 bases are a match to TRBD1. The CDR3 loop spans 14 amino acids. Losses at the gene ends were 7 bases for V and 4 bases for J; bases not matched to a gene: 8. The CDR3 bases are TGTGCCAGCACTGGGACAGGCGGGTTCACTGAAGCTTTCTTT. It is translated as CASTGTGGFTEAFF.

This clonotype was seen more than once but under ten times. The chain employs TRBV9 and TRBJ1-3; no clear D gene. Germline V CDR1 and CDR2: SGDLS, YYNGEE. V lost 0 bases, J lost 4 bases, and 8 bases lay in between. The CDR3 covers 14 residues. CDR3 nucleotide sequence: TGTGCCAGCAGCGTAGCGGGTCGAGGAAACACCATATATTTT. Translation: CASSVAGRGNTIYF.

This clonotype was seen at least ten times. The chain is built from TRBV6-1 and TRBJ1-1; D remains unclear. V was clipped by 2 bases and J by 7 bases, with 8 bases between them. The CDR3 contains 12 residues. Germline values: CDR1 MNHNS, CDR2 SASEGT. In nucleotides, the CDR3 is TGTGCCAGCAGTGAATTCGCGGGTGAAGCTTTCTTT. The encoded protein is CASSEFAGEAFF.

The CDR3 DNA reads TGTGCCAGCAACGGTGGCCAGTATGGCTACACCTTC. Amino acid sequence: CASNGGQYGYTF. The rearrangement uses TRBV6-1 and TRBJ1-2; no clear D gene. V was pared by 7 bases and J by 5 bases, with 11 bases between. The CDR3 has 12 amino acids. In germline, CDR1 is MNHNS, CDR2 SASEGT.

The V call is TRBV29-1, the J call TRBJ1-2; weak D call: TRBD1 (6 bases). In germline, CDR1 is SQVTM, CDR2 ANQGSEA. The CDR3 runs 14 residues. Trimming left V 1 base short and J 4 bases short, with 13 bases between. This CDR3 is CSVEVQQGAYGYTF. The CDR3, as DNA: TGCAGCGTTGAAGTTCAACAGGGAGCCTATGGCTACACCTTC.

This sequence joins TRBV7-3 and TRBJ2-5; D might be TRBD2 (5 bases). The CDR3 is made up of 16 amino acids. From germline, CDR1 is SGHTA and CDR2 FQGTGA. V was shortened by 0 bases and J by 5 bases, with 16 bases between the two germline ends. The CDR3 DNA is TGTGCCAGCAGCTTAACGCCAATCGGACTTTGGGAGACCCAGTACTTC. It codes for CASSLTPIGLWETQYF.

This clonotype was picked up many times. The chain employs TRBV6-1 and TRBJ1-1; D remains ambiguous. This CDR3 is built from 13 residues. Between the trimmed V and J ends, which lost 4 bases and 2 bases, there was a span of 8 bases. Germline V gives CDR1 MNHNS, CDR2 SASEGT. This chain's CDR3 is CASSAARNTEAFF. The DNA of the CDR3 is TGTGCCAGCAGTGCCGCTCGAAACACTGAAGCTTTCTTT.

This clonotype was counted many times. V gene TRBV29-1 combines with J gene TRBJ1-2; D ambiguous. Germline loops: CDR1 SQVTM, CDR2 ANQGSEA. V lost 2 bases to trimming and J lost 5 bases, with 12 bases between them. The CDR3 loop spans 13 amino acids. In DNA form, the CDR3 reads TGCAGCGTTGAAACCCAGATTCGTTATGGCTACACCTTC. This codes for CSVETQIRYGYTF.

The rearrangement joins TRBV28 to TRBJ1-2; D may be TRBD1 (5 bases). The length of the CDR3 is 13 residues. Germline loops: CDR1 MDHEN, CDR2 SYDVKM. With 3 bases removed from V and 5 bases from J, the gap between germline ends came to 10 bases. The CDR3, as DNA: TGTGCCAGCAGTTTCGCAGGGAAATATGGCTACACCTTC. Residues: CASSFAGKYGYTF.

This clonotype was observed many times. The rearrangement joins TRBV6-5 to TRBJ2-7; 8 bases agree with TRBD1. Per germline, CDR1 MNHEY and CDR2 SVGAGI. There are 13 residues in the CDR3. J lost 2 bases, V lost 10 bases, and 7 bases had no gene match. CDR3 sequence: CATIQGVPYEQYF. CDR3 DNA: TGTGCCACAATACAGGGGGTTCCCTACGAGCAGTACTTC.

With regard to this clonotype: One end of the junction is discordant with germline, which a read error may explain. The chain uses TRBV12-3 or TRBV12-4 and TRBJ2-3; D is possibly TRBD2 (5 bases). The CDR3 sequence is 12 residues long. The CDR3 DNA reads as TGTGCCAGCAGCTCCGAGGGAGATACGGAGTATTTT. Its protein product is CASSSEGDTEYF.

This clonotype showed up many times. This chain links TRBV27 with TRBJ1-2, with TRBD1 identical over 9 bases. The CDR3 runs to 14 residues. The V gene end was trimmed by 6 bases and the J gene end by 2 bases; junction bases not matched to a gene: 4. From germline, CDR1 is MNHEY and CDR2 SMNVEV (reference sequence). The CDR3 protein is CASRQGATNYGYTF. CDR3 DNA: TGTGCCAGCAGACAGGGGGCTACGAACTATGGCTACACCTTC.